This T cell receptor (beta chain) was captured in a study of T cells in Graves' hyperthyroidism and ophthalmopathy. At the level of the study: The blood sample was taken at first diagnosis, before treatment began.

This clonotype was picked up many times. Amplified regions were TCR beta CDR3 sequences from RNA transcripts. The primer set for the first-round RT-PCR of the TCR CDR3 was HTBI. TCRdb called the multiplex PCR reads again in MiXCR, with one record for every CDR3 protein. The sample contains some 770,000 distinct CDR3 sequences, about 15% of which appear only once. Trimming took 0 bases from V and 3 from J, leaving 12 bases between them. This CDR3 region has 14 residues. Germline V CDR1 and CDR2: DFQATT, SNEGSKA (reference sequence). This TCR was sampled from a man aged 18 to 35 with Graves' hyperthyroidism. This rearrangement joins TRBV20-1 to TRBJ2-7; possibly TRBD2 for D (5 bases). Specimen: blood. CDR3 DNA: TGCAGTGCTAGAGATATCGGGGTCGGCTACGAGCAGTACTTC. Protein sequence: CSARDIGVGYEQYF.